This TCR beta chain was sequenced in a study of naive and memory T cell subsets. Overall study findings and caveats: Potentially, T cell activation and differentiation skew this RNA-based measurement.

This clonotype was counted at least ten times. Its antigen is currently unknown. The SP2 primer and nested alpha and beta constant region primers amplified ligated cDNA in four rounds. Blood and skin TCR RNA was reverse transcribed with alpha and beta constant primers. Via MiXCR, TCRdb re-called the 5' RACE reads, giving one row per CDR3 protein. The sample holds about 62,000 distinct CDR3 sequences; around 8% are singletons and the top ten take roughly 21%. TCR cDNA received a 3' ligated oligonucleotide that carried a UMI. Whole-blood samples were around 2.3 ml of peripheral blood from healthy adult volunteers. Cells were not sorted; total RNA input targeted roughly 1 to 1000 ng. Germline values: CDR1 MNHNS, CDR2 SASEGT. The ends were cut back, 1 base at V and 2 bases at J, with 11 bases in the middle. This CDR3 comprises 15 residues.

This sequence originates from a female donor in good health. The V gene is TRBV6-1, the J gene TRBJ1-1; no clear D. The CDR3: CASSEVLGRNTEAFF. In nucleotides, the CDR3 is TGTGCCAGCAGTGAAGTATTGGGCCGAAACACTGAAGCTTTCTTT.